These T cell receptor beta chains were read from a single sample in a study of cytomegalovirus exposure and HLA in healthy donors. Clones were sequenced by immunoSEQ multiplex PCR, and TCRdb holds only the in-frame ones, with some missing. Here the sample spans roughly 97,000 clones, roughly a tenth being singletons. Source material: PBMCs. These TCRs come from a man aged 45-65 years in good health and CMV-seropositive. Both conserved end residues are part of each CDR3. Fields, in order: CDR3 protein, CDR3 DNA, D gene, V gene, clone size, CDR3 length, J gene. The D gene is left open where the match is weak. Not every row has a clone size; where given, it reads once, few, many or a size class.

CASSYGGTGPYEQYF,TGTGCCAGCAGTTACGGCGGGACAGGGCCCTACGAGCAGTACTTC,TRBD1,TRBV6-5,few,15,TRBJ2-7
CASSIKQGLVNYGYTF,TGTGCCAGCAGTATAAAACAGGGGTTGGTTAACTATGGCTACACCTTC,TRBD1,TRBV28,.,16,TRBJ1-2
CASRDSASGRNEQFF,TGTGCCAGCAGAGACAGCGCTAGCGGGAGAAATGAGCAGTTCTTC,TRBD2,TRBV6-5,few,15,TRBJ2-1
CASSSGNRRANTEAFF,TGTGCCAGCAGCTCGGGCAACCGGCGGGCGAACACTGAAGCTTTCTTT,.,TRBV5-5,.,16,TRBJ1-1
CASSLRTGISVLTF,TGTGCCAGCAGCCTCCGGACAGGAATCAGCGTCCTGACTTTC,TRBD1,TRBV7-9,.,14,TRBJ2-6
CASSVTPEGSRANYGYTF,TGTGCCAGCAGCGTAACCCCTGAGGGCAGCCGAGCTAACTATGGCTACACCTTC,.,TRBV9,few,18,TRBJ1-2
CASSLLRDWNTEAFF,TGTGCCAGCAGCTTATTAAGAGACTGGAACACTGAAGCTTTCTTT,.,TRBV7-6,.,15,TRBJ1-1
CASSPSTGTASYEQYF,TGTGCCAGCAGTCCATCGACCGGGACTGCCTCCTACGAGCAGTACTTC,.,TRBV28,.,16,TRBJ2-7
CASSGGPLAGGLNTGELFF,TGCGCCAGCAGCGGGGGACCCTTAGCGGGAGGATTGAACACCGGGGAGCTGTTTTTT,TRBD2,TRBV5-1,.,19,TRBJ2-2
CASSKFRGASDQPQHF,TGTGCCAGCAGCAAATTCAGGGGCGCCTCGGATCAGCCCCAGCATTTT,.,TRBV7-2,few,16,TRBJ1-5
CASSQQAERADTQYF,TGCGCCAGCAGCCAGCAAGCGGAGAGGGCAGATACGCAGTATTTT,.,TRBV4-3,.,15,TRBJ2-3
CASSLGNRNEAFF,TGTGCCAGCAGCTTAGGAAACAGGAATGAAGCTTTCTTT,.,TRBV5-4,few,13,TRBJ1-1
CASRLGGTASYEQYF,TGTGCCAGCAGGTTGGGCGGGACGGCTTCCTACGAGCAGTACTTC,.,TRBV5-6,.,15,TRBJ2-7
CASSLVLAGPNEQFF,TGTGCCAGCAGCTTAGTACTAGCGGGCCCCAATGAGCAGTTCTTC,TRBD2,TRBV11-2,few,15,TRBJ2-1
CASSVGTGSSTDTQYF,TGTGCCAGCAGCGTCGGGACAGGGTCTAGCACAGATACGCAGTATTTT,TRBD1,TRBV9,.,16,TRBJ2-3
CSVVGTGLGTDTQYF,TGCAGCGTTGTGGGGACAGGGCTCGGAACAGATACGCAGTATTTT,TRBD1,TRBV29-1,.,15,TRBJ2-3
CASIDSGRGDNEQFF,TGTGCCAGCATCGATAGCGGGAGGGGTGACAATGAGCAGTTCTTC,TRBD2,TRBV13,few,15,TRBJ2-1
CASSYGTSHEKLFF,TGTGCCAGCAGCTACGGGACATCTCATGAAAAACTGTTTTTT,.,TRBV5-5,few,14,TRBJ1-4
CASSHILRTVKEETQYF,TGCGCCAGCAGCCACATACTCAGGACAGTAAAAGAAGAGACCCAGTACTTC,.,TRBV4-1,few,17,TRBJ2-5
CASSVGDRPNQPQHF,TGTGCCAGCAGCGTAGGGGACAGACCCAATCAGCCCCAGCATTTT,TRBD1,TRBV9,few,15,TRBJ1-5
CAITSGRSVVLDTQYF,TGTGCCATCACCTCAGGGCGATCAGTGGTGTTGGATACGCAGTATTTT,.,TRBV7-2,.,16,TRBJ2-3
CASSWSGSSYEQYF,TGTGCCAGCAGTTGGAGCGGGAGCTCCTACGAGCAGTACTTC,TRBD2,TRBV6-5,.,14,TRBJ2-7
CASNRPGQGASLATEAFF,TGTGCCAGCAACCGACCGGGACAGGGGGCGTCCCTTGCCACTGAAGCTTTCTTT,TRBD1,TRBV5-6,.,18,TRBJ1-1
CASSQVAGTYNEQFF,TGTGCCAGCAGCCAAGTAGCGGGGACTTACAATGAGCAGTTCTTC,TRBD2,TRBV4-2,.,15,TRBJ2-1
CASKRTSRNEQFF,TGTGCCAGCAAGAGGACTAGCAGGAATGAGCAGTTCTTC,TRBD2,TRBV2,.,13,TRBJ2-1
CSAMGLAGGYSYEQYF,TGCAGCGCCATGGGACTAGCGGGAGGTTATTCCTACGAGCAGTACTTC,TRBD2,TRBV29-1,.,16,TRBJ2-7